This T cell receptor beta chain was found in a study of high-grade serous ovarian cancer treatment subgroups. Tumor samples were obtained before definitive surgery or chemotherapy. The CDR3 consists of 15 residues. V lost 1 base and J 0 bases, leaving 7 bases between the germline ends. Germline CDR1 SGHTA, CDR2 FQGNSA. The table came from immunoSEQ multiplex PCR; TCRdb's copy has only in-frame clones and leaves some out. The table shows about 3,000 clones, with less than 75% occurring only once. V usage is TRBV7-2 and J usage is TRBJ2-1, with D perhaps TRBD2 (5 bases). The specimen was tumor tissue. The clonotype originates from a human donor with high-grade serous ovarian cancer. The CDR3 nucleotides are TGTGCCAGCAGCTTAGGAAGCGGCTCCTACAATGAGCAGTTCTTC. This codes for CASSLGSGSYNEQFF.